This T cell receptor beta chain emerged from a study of cytomegalovirus exposure and HLA in healthy donors. Whole-study results and caveats: A later analysis found common viral pathogens apparently linked to several of the most significant clusters. Another analysis was done later, and it associated roughly 15,000 TCR beta sequences with HLA alleles at 0.05 false discovery rate.

Unrecorded immune exposures were likely, despite nominal health at sampling. The PCR was carried out with 60 Vbeta primers and 13 Jbeta primers. Produced via immunoSEQ multiplex PCR; TCRdb's table is partial and in-frame only. This sample has 100,000 to 130,000 clones, with approximately 79% found just once. In regard to this clone: Antigen: not known.

The V gene lost 9 bases and the J gene lost 8 bases, with 17 bases spanning the gap. CDR1 and CDR2 (germline): SGHRS, YFSETQ. The CDR3 contains 12 residues. The rearrangement links TRBV5-1 to TRBJ1-1, with D possibly matching TRBD1 (6 bases). This TCR derives from a woman in her thirties or forties in good health and CMV-seropositive. The sequenced material came from PBMCs. The CDR3 region is CANRRGGSEAFF. In DNA form, the CDR3 reads TGCGCCAACCGGAGGGGGGGCTCCGAAGCTTTCTTT.